This T cell receptor beta chain was documented in a study of monozygotic twins with inflammatory bowel disease. Eight reactions per sample, run separately, yielded cDNA. Each CDR3 protein gets one entry in TCRdb, which reprocessed the 5' RACE reads and gives no DNA. The table for this sample gives under 150,000 distinct CDR3 sequences. The CDR3 extends over 14 amino acids. Looked up from germline, CDR1 is MNHEY and CDR2 is SMNVEV (reference sequence). This receptor was obtained from a human donor with ulcerative colitis or Crohn's disease, or a healthy co-twin of an affected twin (not recorded which). The sequencing input was blood. V and J are TRBV27 and TRBJ2-7; the TCRdb D gene call, TRBD2, has no DNA to confirm it. The CDR3 loop is CASSPGGPQYEQYF.